Listed here are 14 T cell receptor beta chains from one sample, sequenced in a study of cytomegalovirus exposure and HLA in healthy donors. With 60 Vbeta and 13 Jbeta primers, the PCR was carried out. Produced via immunoSEQ multiplex PCR; TCRdb's table is partial and in-frame only. The repertoire holds some 160,000 clones, over 75% seen once, with approximately 1.2% in the top ten. Sequenced input: PBMCs. The receptors were sampled from a man aged 45-60 years in good health and CMV-seropositive.

V is TRBV5-1 and J is TRBJ2-3, with 8 bases identical to TRBD2. CDR3 length: 16 residues. CDR1 is SGHRS, CDR2 YFSETQ, per germline. Trimming cost V 0 bases and J 0 bases; bases outside gene matches: 3. CDR3 region: CASSLVLAGSTDTQYF. The CDR3 DNA follows: TGCGCCAGCAGCTTGGTTTTAGCGGGGAGCACAGATACGCAGTATTTT.

This clone came up a few times. J is TRBJ1-1 and V is TRBV30, with D possibly TRBD1 on 5 matching bases. Between the trimmed V and J ends, which lost 0 bases and 0 bases, there was a span of 17 bases. This CDR3 comprises 17 residues. The germline V gene has CDR1 GTSNPN and CDR2 SVGIG (reference sequence). CDR3: CAWSVLGGTWMNTEAFF. The CDR3 region has the DNA TGTGCCTGGAGTGTATTGGGGGGTACCTGGATGAACACTGAAGCTTTCTTT.

The count of this clone is one. This chain connects TRBV4-1 to TRBJ1-1; possible D gene TRBD1, 6 bases. V shed 4 bases and J shed 0 bases, with 21 bases lying between them. Germline-derived CDR1 and CDR2 are MGHRA and YSYEKL. The CDR3 covers 18 residues. The CDR3: CASSPSGAGVFMNTEAFF. CDR3 coding DNA: TGCGCCAGCAGCCCTTCAGGGGCAGGGGTTTTTATGAACACTGAAGCTTTCTTT.

J is TRBJ1-1 and V is TRBV7-9; D is possibly TRBD1 (6 bases). This CDR3 contains 14 residues. The V gene lost 4 bases and the J gene lost 6 bases, with 15 bases spanning the gap. CDR1 is SEHNR and CDR2 is FQNEAQ in the germline V gene (reference sequence). The CDR3 sequence: CASSSQGGVAEAFF. In nucleotides, the CDR3 is TGTGCCAGCAGCTCACAAGGGGGGGTGGCTGAAGCTTTCTTT.

This chain joins TRBV30 and TRBJ2-7; 9 positions agree with TRBD1. V lost 3 bases to trimming and J lost 1 base; unmatched junction nucleotides: 7. The CDR3 has 15 amino acids. From germline, CDR1 is GTSNPN and CDR2 SVGIG (reference sequence). The CDR3 protein is CAWSNPGQGSYEQYF. CDR3 sequence (DNA): TGTGCCTGGAGCAACCCGGGACAGGGTTCCTACGAGCAGTACTTC.

This chain connects TRBV28 to TRBJ2-7; 7 nucleotides agree with TRBD1. The V gene's germline CDR1 is MDHEN and CDR2 SYDVKM. The V segment lost 7 bases and the J segment 3 bases; nucleotides outside the gene matches: 9. The CDR3 is 14 residues long. CDR3 DNA sequence: TGTGCCAGCATAAGAGGGGGCGCAAGCTACGAGCAGTACTTC. Translation: CASIRGGASYEQYF.

The J gene is TRBJ1-2, the V gene TRBV28; TRBD1 matches 9 bases. CDR1 is MDHEN and CDR2 is SYDVKM in the germline V gene. The ends lost 6 bases at V and 4 bases at J; junction bases unmatched: 6. CDR3 length: 14 amino acids. Here the CDR3 reads CASSNRGRFYGYTF. The CDR3 DNA is TGTGCCAGCAGCAACAGGGGGCGCTTCTATGGCTACACCTTC.

The chain couples TRBV2 to TRBJ2-5, with 11 positions matching TRBD2. The length of the CDR3 is 14 residues. V was clipped by 6 bases and J by 5 bases; unmatched bases: 5. Germline loops: CDR1 SNHLY, CDR2 FYNNEI. In DNA, the CDR3 is TGTGCCAGCAGGATCCCTAGCGGGGGGGAGACCCAGTACTTC. Protein product: CASRIPSGGETQYF. Filled out from reference TRBV2 and TRBJ2-5, the complete variable domain reads EPEVTQTPSHQVTQMGQEVILRCVPISNHLYFYWYRQILGQKVEFLVSFYNNEISEKSEIFDDQFSVERPDGSNFTLKIRSTKLEDSAMYFCASRIPSGGETQYFGPGTRLLVL.

The V and J genes are TRBV7-2 and TRBJ2-3, with D possibly being TRBD2 (6 bases). This CDR3 spans 15 amino acids. Germline loops: CDR1 SGHTA, CDR2 FQGNSA. The V gene lost 3 bases and the J gene lost 1 base, with 11 bases spanning the gap. For the CDR3, the DNA is TGTGCCAGCAGCTTGCGGGACTCCCGCACAGATACGCAGTATTTT. Translating it yields CASSLRDSRTDTQYF.

V usage is TRBV6-1 and J usage is TRBJ1-1; tentatively, D is TRBD1 (6 bases). The CDR3 totals 15 residues. Per germline, CDR1 MNHNS and CDR2 SASEGT. Trimming took 5 bases from V and 3 from J, leaving 16 bases between them. The CDR3 is CASSPVLGAYTEAFF. CDR3 in DNA: TGTGCCAGCAGTCCGGTTCTGGGGGCGTACACTGAAGCTTTCTTT.

A word on this clone: Other DNA sequences in the same sample also yield this CDR3. The chain carries TRBV30 and TRBJ1-5, with 7 bases identical to TRBD1. Trimming cost V 3 bases and J 2 bases; bases outside gene matches: 1. The CDR3 spans 13 residues. Germline-derived CDR1 and CDR2 are GTSNPN and SVGIG (reference sequence). The CDR3 coding sequence is TGTGCCTGGAGCGGACAGGGCAATCAGCCCCAGCATTTT. Protein sequence: CAWSGQGNQPQHF.

The V and J genes are TRBV5-5 and TRBJ1-5, with D unclear. Germline values: CDR1 SGHKS, CDR2 YYEKEE (reference sequence). The CDR3 is made up of 15 amino acids. Trimming shortened V by 0 bases and J by 7 bases, and 14 bases separated the two germline ends. The CDR3: CASSLGTGYKQPQHF. DNA of the CDR3: TGTGCCAGCAGCTTGGGGACGGGGTATAAGCAGCCCCAGCATTTT.

The chain joins TRBV6-1 to TRBJ2-5; tentatively, D is TRBD2 (5 bases). The length of the CDR3 is 10 residues. The germline CDR1 and CDR2 sequences are MNHNS and SASEGT. V lost 7 bases, J lost 14 bases, and 14 bases lay in between. This CDR3 reads CASIRGNFYF. The CDR3 DNA is TGTGCCAGCATCCGGGGAAACTTTTACTTC.

Of note for this clone: Other DNA sequences in the same sample also yield this CDR3. This chain connects TRBV5-1 to TRBJ1-1, with 11 bases lining up with TRBD1. V was clipped by 4 bases and J by 5 bases; unmatched bases: 7. The germline gives CDR1 SGHRS, CDR2 YFSETQ. This CDR3 comprises 15 residues. The CDR3 DNA follows: TGCGCCAGCAGCCCCGGACAGGGGGCAAGGACTGAAGCTTTCTTT. Its protein is CASSPGQGARTEAFF.